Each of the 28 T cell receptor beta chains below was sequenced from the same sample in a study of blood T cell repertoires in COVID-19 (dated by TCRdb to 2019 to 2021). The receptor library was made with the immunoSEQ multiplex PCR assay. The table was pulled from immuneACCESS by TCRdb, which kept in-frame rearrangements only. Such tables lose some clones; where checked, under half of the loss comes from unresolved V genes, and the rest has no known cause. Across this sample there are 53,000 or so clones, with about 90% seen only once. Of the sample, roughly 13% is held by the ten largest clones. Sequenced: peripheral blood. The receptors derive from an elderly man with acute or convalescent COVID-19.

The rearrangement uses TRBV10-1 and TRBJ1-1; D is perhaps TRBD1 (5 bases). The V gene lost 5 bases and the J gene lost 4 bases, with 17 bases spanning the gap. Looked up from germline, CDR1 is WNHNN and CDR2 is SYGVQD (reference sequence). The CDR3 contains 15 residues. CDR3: CASSLTRDWGTEAFF. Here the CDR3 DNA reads TGCGCCAGCAGTTTGACCAGGGATTGGGGCACTGAAGCTTTCTTT.

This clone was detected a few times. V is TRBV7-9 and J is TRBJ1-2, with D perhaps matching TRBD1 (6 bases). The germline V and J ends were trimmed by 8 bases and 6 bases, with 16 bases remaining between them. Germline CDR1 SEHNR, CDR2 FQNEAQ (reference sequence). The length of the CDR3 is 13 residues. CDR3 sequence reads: CASGQGRVHGYTF. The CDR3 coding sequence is TGTGCCAGCGGCCAGGGGCGGGTACATGGCTACACCTTC.

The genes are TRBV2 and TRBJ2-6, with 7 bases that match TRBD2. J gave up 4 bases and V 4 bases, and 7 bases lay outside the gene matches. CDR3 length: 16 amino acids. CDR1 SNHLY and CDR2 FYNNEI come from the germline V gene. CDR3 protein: CASSGEGRTGANVLTF. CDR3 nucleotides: TGTGCCAGCAGTGGGGAGGGCCGGACGGGGGCCAACGTCCTGACTTTC.

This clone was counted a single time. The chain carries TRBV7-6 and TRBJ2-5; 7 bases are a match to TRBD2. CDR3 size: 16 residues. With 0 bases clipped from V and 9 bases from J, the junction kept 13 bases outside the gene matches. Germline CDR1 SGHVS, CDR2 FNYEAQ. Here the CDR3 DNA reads TGTGCCAGCAGCTTAGCGCAAGGTCCAGGCGCGGGGGCCCAGTACTTC. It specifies CASSLAQGPGAGAQYF.

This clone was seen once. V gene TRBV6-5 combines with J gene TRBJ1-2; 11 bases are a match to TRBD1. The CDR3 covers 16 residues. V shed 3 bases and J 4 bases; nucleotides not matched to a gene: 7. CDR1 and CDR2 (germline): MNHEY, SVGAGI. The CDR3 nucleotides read TGTGCCAGCAGTTATATCAGGACAGGGGGCGGCTATGGCTACACCTTC. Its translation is CASSYIRTGGGYGYTF.

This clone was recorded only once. The CDR3 DNA sequence: TGTGCCAGTAGCCGAAACAGGGCGCTATGGGAGTATGGCTACACCTTC. Its protein is CASSRNRALWEYGYTF. J is TRBJ1-2 and V is TRBV19, with D possibly being TRBD1 (6 bases). Germline values: CDR1 LNHDA, CDR2 SQIVND (reference sequence). Trimming took 6 bases from V and 5 from J, leaving 22 bases between them. The CDR3 totals 16 residues.

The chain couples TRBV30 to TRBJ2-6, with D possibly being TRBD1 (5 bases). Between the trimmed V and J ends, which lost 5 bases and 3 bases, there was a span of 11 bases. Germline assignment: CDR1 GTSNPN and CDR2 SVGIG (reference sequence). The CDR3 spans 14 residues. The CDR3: CAWGHIRGANVLTF. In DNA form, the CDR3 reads TGTGCCTGGGGACATATCCGTGGGGCCAACGTCCTGACTTTC.

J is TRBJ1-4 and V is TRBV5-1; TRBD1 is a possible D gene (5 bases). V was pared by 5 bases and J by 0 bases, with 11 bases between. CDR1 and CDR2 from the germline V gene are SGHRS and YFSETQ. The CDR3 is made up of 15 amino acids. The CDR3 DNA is TGCGCCAGCAGACGGCCGGGGGCAACTAATGAAAAACTGTTTTTT. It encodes CASRRPGATNEKLFF.

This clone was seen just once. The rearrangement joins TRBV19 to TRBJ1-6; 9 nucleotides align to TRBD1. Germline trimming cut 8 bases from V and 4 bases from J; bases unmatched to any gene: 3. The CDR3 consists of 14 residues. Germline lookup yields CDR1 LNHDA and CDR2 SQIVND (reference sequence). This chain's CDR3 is CASGTGPYNSPLHF. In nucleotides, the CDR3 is TGTGCCAGTGGGACAGGGCCATATAATTCACCCCTCCACTTT.

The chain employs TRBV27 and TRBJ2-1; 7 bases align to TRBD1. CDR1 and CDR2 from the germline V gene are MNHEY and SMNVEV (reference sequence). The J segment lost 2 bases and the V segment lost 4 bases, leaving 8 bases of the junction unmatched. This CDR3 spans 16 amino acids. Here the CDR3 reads CASSSDVGGAYNEQFF. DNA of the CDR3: TGTGCCAGCAGTTCGGATGTAGGGGGCGCCTACAATGAGCAGTTCTTC.

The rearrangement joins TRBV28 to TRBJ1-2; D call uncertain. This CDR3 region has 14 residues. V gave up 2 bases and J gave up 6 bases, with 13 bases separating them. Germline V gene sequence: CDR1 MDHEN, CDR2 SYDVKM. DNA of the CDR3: TGTGCCAGCAGTTTACCCCAGGTCTTTCATGGCTACACCTTC. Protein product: CASSLPQVFHGYTF.

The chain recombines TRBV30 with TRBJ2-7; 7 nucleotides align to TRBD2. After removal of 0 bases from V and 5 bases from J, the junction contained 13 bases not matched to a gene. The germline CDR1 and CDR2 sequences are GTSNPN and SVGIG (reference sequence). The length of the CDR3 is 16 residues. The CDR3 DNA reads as TGTGCCTGGAGTGTATTCGGGGGGTTCAAGTACGACGAGCAGTACTTC. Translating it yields CAWSVFGGFKYDEQYF.

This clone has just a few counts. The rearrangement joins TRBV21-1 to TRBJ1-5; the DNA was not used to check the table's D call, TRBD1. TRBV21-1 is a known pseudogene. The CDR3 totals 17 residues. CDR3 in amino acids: CASTLSWTGFGNQPQHF. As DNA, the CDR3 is TGTGCCAGCACCCTTAGCTGGACAGGGTTTGGCAATCAGCCCCAGCATTTT.

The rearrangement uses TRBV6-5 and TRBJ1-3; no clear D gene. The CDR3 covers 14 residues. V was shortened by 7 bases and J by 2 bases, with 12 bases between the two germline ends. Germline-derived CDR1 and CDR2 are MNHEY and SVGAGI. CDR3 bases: TGTGCCAGCATGAAGGGAGACGCTGGAAACACCATATATTTT. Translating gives CASMKGDAGNTIYF.

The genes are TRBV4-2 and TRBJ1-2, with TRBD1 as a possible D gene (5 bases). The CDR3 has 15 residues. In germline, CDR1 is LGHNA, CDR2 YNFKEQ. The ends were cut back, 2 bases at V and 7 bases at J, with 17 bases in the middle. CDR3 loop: CASSQRASRVVGYTF. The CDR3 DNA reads TGTGCCAGCAGCCAACGGGCCAGCAGGGTGGTTGGCTACACCTTC.

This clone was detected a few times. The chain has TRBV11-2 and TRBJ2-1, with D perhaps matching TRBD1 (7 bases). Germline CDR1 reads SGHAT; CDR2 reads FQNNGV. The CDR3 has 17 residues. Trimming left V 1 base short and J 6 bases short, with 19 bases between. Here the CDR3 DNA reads TGTGCCAGCAGCTTAGGGCAGGGGGGTATAGTATCCAATGAGCAGTTCTTC. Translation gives CASSLGQGGIVSNEQFF. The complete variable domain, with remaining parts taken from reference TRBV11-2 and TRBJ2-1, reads EAGVAQSPRYKIIEKRQSVAFWCNPISGHATLYWYQQILGQGPKLLIQFQNNGVVDDSQLPKDRFSAERLKGVDSTLKIQPAKLEDSAVYLCASSLGQGGIVSNEQFFGPGTRLTVL.

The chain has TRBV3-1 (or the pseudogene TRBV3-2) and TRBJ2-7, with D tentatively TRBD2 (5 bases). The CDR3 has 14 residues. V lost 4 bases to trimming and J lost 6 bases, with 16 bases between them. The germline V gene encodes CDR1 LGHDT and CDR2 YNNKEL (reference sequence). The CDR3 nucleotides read TGTGCCAGCAGCCCCGGCAGGATACGGGGCGAGCAGTACTTC. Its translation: CASSPGRIRGEQYF.

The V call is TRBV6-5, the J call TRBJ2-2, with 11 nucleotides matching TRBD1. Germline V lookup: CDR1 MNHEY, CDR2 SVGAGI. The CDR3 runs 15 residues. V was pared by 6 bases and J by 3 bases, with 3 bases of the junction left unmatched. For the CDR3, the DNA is TGTGCCAGCAGGAGGGGACAGGGGGACACCGGGGAGCTGTTTTTT. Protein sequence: CASRRGQGDTGELFF.

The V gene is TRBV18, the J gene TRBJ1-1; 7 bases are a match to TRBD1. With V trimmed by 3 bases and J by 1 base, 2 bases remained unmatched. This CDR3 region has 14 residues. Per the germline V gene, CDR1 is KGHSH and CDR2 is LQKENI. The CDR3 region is CASSPGQPNTEAFF. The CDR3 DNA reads TGTGCCAGCTCACCGGGACAGCCGAACACTGAAGCTTTCTTT.

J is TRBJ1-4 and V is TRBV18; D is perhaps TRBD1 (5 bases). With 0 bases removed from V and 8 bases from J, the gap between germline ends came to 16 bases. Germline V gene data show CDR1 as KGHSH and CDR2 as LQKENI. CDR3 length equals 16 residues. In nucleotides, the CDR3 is TGTGCCAGCTCACCACCCCCGGGGGGAACCAGGGAAAAACTGTTTTTT. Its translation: CASSPPPGGTREKLFF.

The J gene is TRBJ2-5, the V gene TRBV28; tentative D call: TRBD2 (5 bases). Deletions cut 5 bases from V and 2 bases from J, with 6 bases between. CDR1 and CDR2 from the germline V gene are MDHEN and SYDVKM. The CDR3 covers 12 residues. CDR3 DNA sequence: TGTGCCAGCAGTCCGGGGCAAGAGACCCAGTACTTC. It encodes CASSPGQETQYF.

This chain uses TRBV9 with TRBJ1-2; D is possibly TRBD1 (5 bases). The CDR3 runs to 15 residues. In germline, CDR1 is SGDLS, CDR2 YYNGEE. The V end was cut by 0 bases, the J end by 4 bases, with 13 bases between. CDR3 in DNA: TGTGCCAGCAGCGTAGAGCGTCGGGGGTTCTATGGCTACACCTTC. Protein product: CASSVERRGFYGYTF.

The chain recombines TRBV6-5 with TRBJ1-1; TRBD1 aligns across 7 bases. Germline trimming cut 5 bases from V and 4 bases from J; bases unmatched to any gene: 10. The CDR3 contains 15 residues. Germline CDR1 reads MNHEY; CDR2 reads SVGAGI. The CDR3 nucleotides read TGTGCCAGCAGTCGACAGGGAGTAACGGGCACTGAAGCTTTCTTT. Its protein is CASSRQGVTGTEAFF.

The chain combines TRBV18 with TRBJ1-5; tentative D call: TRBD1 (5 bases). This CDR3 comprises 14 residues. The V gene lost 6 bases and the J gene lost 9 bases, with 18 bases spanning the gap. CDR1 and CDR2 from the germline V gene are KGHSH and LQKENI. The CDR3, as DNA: TGTGCCAGCTCGCAATATTCAGGGAGGGGGCCCCAGCATTTT. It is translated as CASSQYSGRGPQHF.

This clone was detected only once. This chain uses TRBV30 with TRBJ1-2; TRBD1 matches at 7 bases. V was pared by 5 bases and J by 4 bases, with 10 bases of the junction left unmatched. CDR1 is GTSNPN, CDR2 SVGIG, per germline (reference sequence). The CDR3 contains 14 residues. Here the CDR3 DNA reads TGTGCCTGGGTTTGGGACAGTTCGAGCTATGGCTACACCTTC. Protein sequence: CAWVWDSSSYGYTF.

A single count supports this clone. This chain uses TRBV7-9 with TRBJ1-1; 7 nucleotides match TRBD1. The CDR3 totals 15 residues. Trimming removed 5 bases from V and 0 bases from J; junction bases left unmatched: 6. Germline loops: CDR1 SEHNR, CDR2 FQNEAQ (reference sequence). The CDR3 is CASSLEGQLNTEAFF. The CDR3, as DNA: TGTGCCAGCAGCCTGGAGGGACAGTTGAACACTGAAGCTTTCTTT. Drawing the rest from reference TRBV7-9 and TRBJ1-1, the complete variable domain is DTGVSQNPRHKITKRGQNVTFRCDPISEHNRLYWYRQTLGQGPEFLTYFQNEAQLEKSRLLSDRFSAERPKGSFSTLEIQRTEQGDSAMYLCASSLEGQLNTEAFFGQGTRLTVV.

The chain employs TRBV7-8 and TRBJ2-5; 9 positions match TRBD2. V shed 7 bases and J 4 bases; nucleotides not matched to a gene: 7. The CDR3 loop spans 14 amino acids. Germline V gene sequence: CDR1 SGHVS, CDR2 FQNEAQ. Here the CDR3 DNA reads TGTGCCAGCAAGGTGCGGGGGGGCCGAGAGACCCAGTACTTC. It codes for CASKVRGGRETQYF.

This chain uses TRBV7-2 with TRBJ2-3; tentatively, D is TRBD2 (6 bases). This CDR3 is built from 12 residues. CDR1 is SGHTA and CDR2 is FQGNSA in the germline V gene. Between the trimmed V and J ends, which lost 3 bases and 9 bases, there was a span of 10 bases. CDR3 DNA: TGTGCCAGCAGCTTTACCGGGGGAACGCAGTATTTT. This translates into CASSFTGGTQYF.